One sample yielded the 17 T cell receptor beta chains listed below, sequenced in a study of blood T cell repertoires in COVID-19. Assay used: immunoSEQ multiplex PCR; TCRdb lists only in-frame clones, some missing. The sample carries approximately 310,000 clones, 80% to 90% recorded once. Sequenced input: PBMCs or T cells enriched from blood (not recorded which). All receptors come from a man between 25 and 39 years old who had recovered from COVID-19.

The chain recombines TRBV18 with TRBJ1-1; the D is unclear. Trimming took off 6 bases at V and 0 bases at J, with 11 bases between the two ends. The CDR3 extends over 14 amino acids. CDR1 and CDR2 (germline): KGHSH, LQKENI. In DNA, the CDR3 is TGTGCCAGCTCTGTTGGAGGAATGAACACTGAAGCTTTCTTT. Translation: CASSVGGMNTEAFF.

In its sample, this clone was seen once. CDR3 sequence (DNA): TGTGCCAGCAGCCGCGTGCAGGGGGCGAAGGAGACCCAGTACTTC. Translating it yields CASSRVQGAKETQYF. The chain links TRBV11-2 to TRBJ2-5, with TRBD1 matching 8 bases. Germline V gene lookup returns CDR1 SGHAT and CDR2 FQNNGV. This CDR3 has 15 amino acids. The junction had 10 bases not matched to a gene; V was cut back by 5 bases and J by 5 bases.

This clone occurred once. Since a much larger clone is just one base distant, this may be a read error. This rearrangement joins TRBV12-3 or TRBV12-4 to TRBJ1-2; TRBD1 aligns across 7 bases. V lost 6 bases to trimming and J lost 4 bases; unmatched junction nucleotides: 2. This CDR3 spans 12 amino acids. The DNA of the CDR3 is TGTGCCAGCAGCCAGGGGGGCTATGGCTACACCTTC. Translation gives CASSQGGYGYTF.

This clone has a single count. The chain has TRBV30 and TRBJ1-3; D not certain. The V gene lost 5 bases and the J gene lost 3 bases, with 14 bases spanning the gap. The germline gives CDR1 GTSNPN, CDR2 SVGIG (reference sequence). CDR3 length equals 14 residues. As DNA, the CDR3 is TGTGCCTGGGTCAGGTCTCATAGTGGAAACACCATATATTTT. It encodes CAWVRSHSGNTIYF.

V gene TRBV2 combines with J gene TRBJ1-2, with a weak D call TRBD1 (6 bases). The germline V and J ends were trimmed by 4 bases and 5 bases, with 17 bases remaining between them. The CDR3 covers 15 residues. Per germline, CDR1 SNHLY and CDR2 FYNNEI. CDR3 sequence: CASSGGPTGIYGYTF. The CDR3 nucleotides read TGTGCCAGCAGTGGCGGGCCCACAGGGATTTATGGCTACACCTTC.

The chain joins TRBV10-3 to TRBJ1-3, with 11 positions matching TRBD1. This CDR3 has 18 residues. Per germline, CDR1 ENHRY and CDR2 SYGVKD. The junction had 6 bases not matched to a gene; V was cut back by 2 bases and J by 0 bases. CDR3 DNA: TGTGCCATCAGTGAGGGACAGGGGGCGTCAGACTCTGGAAACACCATATATTTT. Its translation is CAISEGQGASDSGNTIYF.

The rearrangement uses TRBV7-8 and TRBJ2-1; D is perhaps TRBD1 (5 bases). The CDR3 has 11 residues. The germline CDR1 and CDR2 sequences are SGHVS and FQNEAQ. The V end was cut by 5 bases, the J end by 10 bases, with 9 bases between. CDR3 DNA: TGTGCCAGCAGCACCCGACAGGAGCAGTTCTTC. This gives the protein CASSTRQEQFF.

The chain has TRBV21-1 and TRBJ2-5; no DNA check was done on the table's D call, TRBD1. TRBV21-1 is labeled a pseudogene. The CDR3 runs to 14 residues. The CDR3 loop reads CASNLGTGRETQYF. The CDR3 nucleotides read TGTGCCAGCAACCTCGGGACAGGGCGAGAGACCCAGTACTTC.

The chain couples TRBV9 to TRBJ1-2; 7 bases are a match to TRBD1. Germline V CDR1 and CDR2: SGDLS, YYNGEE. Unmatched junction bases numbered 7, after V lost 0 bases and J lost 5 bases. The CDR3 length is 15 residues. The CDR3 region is CASSVGRGSWYGYTF. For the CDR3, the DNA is TGTGCCAGCAGCGTAGGCAGGGGGTCCTGGTATGGCTACACCTTC.

CDR3 nucleotides: TGTGCCAGCAGCGTAGCGTTGCTAGCGGGGGACAATGAGCAGTTCTTC. It yields the protein CASSVALLAGDNEQFF. The J gene is TRBJ2-1, the V gene TRBV9; the match to TRBD2 covers 10 bases. The CDR3 runs 16 residues. Germline loops: CDR1 SGDLS, CDR2 YYNGEE. Trimming removed 0 bases from V and 5 bases from J; junction bases left unmatched: 5.

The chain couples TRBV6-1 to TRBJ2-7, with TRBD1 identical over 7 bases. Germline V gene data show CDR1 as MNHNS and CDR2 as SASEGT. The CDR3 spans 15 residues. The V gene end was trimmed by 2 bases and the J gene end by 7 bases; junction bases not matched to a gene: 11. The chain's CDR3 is CASSEIAGGISEQYF. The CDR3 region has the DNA TGTGCCAGCAGTGAAATAGCAGGGGGAATAAGTGAGCAGTACTTC.

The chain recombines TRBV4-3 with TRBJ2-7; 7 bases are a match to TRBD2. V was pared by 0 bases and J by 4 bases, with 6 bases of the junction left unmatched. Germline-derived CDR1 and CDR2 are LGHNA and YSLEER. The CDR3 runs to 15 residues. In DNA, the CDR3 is TGCGCCAGCAGCCAAGACTATCGGACTAGGTACGAGCAGTACTTC. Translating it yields CASSQDYRTRYEQYF.

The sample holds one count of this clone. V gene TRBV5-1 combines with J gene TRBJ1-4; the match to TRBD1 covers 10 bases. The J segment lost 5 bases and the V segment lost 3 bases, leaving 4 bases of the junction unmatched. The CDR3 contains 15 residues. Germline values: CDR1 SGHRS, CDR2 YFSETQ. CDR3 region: CASSYGQGENEKLFF. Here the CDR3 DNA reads TGCGCCAGCAGCTACGGACAGGGGGAGAATGAAAAACTGTTTTTT.

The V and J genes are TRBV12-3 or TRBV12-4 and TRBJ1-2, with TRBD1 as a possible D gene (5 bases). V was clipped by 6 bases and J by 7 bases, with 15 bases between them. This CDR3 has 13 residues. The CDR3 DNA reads TGTGCCAGCAGCCTTGGACAAGACCCTGGCTACACCTTC. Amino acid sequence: CASSLGQDPGYTF.

The CDR3 DNA sequence: TGTGCCAGTAGCCGATACAGGGGTGGGGACACTGAAGCTTTCTTT. Translating it yields CASSRYRGGDTEAFF. The chain carries TRBV19 and TRBJ1-1; TRBD1 matches at 7 bases. From germline, CDR1 is LNHDA and CDR2 SQIVND (reference sequence). The CDR3 spans 15 residues. The V gene end was trimmed by 6 bases and the J gene end by 3 bases; junction bases not matched to a gene: 10.

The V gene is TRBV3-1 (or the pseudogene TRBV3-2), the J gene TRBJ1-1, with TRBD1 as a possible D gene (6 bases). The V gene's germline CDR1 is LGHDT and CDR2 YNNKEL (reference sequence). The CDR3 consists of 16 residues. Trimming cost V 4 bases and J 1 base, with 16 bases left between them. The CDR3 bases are TGTGCCAGCAGCCTATCAACGGGACACCGGAACACTGAAGCTTTCTTT. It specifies CASSLSTGHRNTEAFF.

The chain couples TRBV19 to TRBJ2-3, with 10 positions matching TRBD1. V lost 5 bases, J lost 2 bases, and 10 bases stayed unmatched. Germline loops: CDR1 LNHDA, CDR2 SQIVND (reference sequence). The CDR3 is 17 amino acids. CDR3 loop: CASSPGQGVYPTDTQYF. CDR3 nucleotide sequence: TGTGCCAGTAGTCCAGGACAGGGGGTCTATCCCACAGATACGCAGTATTTT.